This is a list of T cell receptor beta chains from one sample in a study of blood T cell repertoires in COVID-19. Measured with immunoSEQ multiplex PCR; TCRdb has only the in-frame clones, and not every one. The repertoire holds tens of thousands of clones, with roughly three quarters as singletons. Material: peripheral blood. The receptors were gathered from a human donor in a cohort sampled during active COVID-19. CDR3s include the opening cysteine and the closing phenylalanine or tryptophan. The order of the fields is J gene, D gene, clone size, V gene, CDR3 protein, CDR3 DNA. D genes are given only for firm matches. Clone size is stated in some rows and not others, as once, few, many or a class when expanded.

j_call: TRBJ1-2
d_call: TRBD1
clone_size: NA
v_call: TRBV4-1
cdr3_aa: CASSQDRDRVVGGYTF
cdr3_nt: TGCGCCAGCAGCCAAGATAGGGACAGGGTCGTGGGGGGCTACACCTTC

j_call: TRBJ2-7
d_call: NA
clone_size: once
v_call: TRBV5-1
cdr3_aa: CASSLSPAYEQYF
cdr3_nt: TGCGCCAGCAGCTTGTCTCCGGCCTACGAGCAGTACTTC

j_call: TRBJ2-2
d_call: NA
clone_size: NA
v_call: TRBV21-1
cdr3_aa: CASSSTGTGGPPPAGELFF
cdr3_nt: TGTGCCAGCAGCAGCACCGGGACAGGGGGACCCCCACCGGCCGGGGAGCTGTTTTTT

j_call: TRBJ1-1
d_call: NA
clone_size: NA
v_call: TRBV12-3/TRBV12-4
cdr3_aa: CASSPAGLTEAFF
cdr3_nt: TGTGCCAGCAGTCCGGCGGGCCTTACTGAAGCTTTCTTT

j_call: TRBJ2-1
d_call: TRBD1
clone_size: NA
v_call: TRBV11-1
cdr3_aa: CASSLFRGHRYNEQFF
cdr3_nt: TGTGCCAGCAGCTTGTTCAGGGGGCATCGTTACAATGAGCAGTTCTTC

j_call: TRBJ1-1
d_call: NA
clone_size: once
v_call: TRBV6-1
cdr3_aa: CASSEEHLALNTEAFF
cdr3_nt: TGTGCCAGCAGTGAAGAGCACCTTGCCCTGAACACTGAAGCTTTCTTT

j_call: TRBJ1-5
d_call: TRBD1
clone_size: NA
v_call: TRBV9
cdr3_aa: CASSMTTGDQPQHF
cdr3_nt: TGTGCCAGCAGCATGACGACAGGGGATCAGCCCCAGCATTTT

j_call: TRBJ1-2
d_call: TRBD1
clone_size: NA
v_call: TRBV6-4
cdr3_aa: CASSPGQANYGYTF
cdr3_nt: TGTGCCAGCAGTCCGGGACAGGCCAACTATGGCTACACCTTC

j_call: TRBJ2-3
d_call: TRBD1
clone_size: NA
v_call: TRBV7-9
cdr3_aa: CASSPSYGTATDTQYF
cdr3_nt: TGTGCCAGCAGCCCATCGTACGGGACAGCAACAGATACGCAGTATTTT

j_call: TRBJ2-1
d_call: TRBD2
clone_size: few
v_call: TRBV9
cdr3_aa: CASSVRTSGGNNEQFF
cdr3_nt: TGTGCCAGCAGCGTGAGGACTAGCGGGGGAAACAATGAGCAGTTCTTC

j_call: TRBJ2-1
d_call: TRBD2
clone_size: NA
v_call: TRBV3-1/TRBV3-2
cdr3_aa: CASSLRPGLAGEQFF
cdr3_nt: TGTGCCAGCAGTCTGAGACCGGGACTAGCGGGTGAGCAGTTCTTC

j_call: TRBJ2-3
d_call: TRBD2
clone_size: NA
v_call: TRBV7-2
cdr3_aa: CASSFQGVGLAGAPDTQYF
cdr3_nt: TGTGCCAGCAGCTTTCAGGGAGTTGGACTAGCGGGAGCCCCAGATACGCAGTATTTT

j_call: TRBJ2-2
d_call: TRBD1
clone_size: NA
v_call: TRBV15
cdr3_aa: CATSRTVGTGWSGELFF
cdr3_nt: TGTGCCACCAGCAGAACGGTCGGGACAGGGTGGTCCGGGGAGCTGTTTTTT

j_call: TRBJ2-2
d_call: TRBD1
clone_size: NA
v_call: TRBV6-4
cdr3_aa: CASSKQGANGELFF
cdr3_nt: TGTGCCAGCAGTAAACAGGGGGCGAACGGGGAGCTGTTTTTT

j_call: TRBJ2-1
d_call: TRBD2
clone_size: NA
v_call: TRBV9
cdr3_aa: CASSDLRGGWNEQFF
cdr3_nt: TGTGCCAGCAGTGACTTGCGGGGGGGTTGGAATGAGCAGTTCTTC

j_call: TRBJ1-6
d_call: NA
clone_size: many
v_call: TRBV11-3
cdr3_aa: CASSLDSSRSPLHF
cdr3_nt: TGTGCCAGCAGCTTGGACAGTAGCCGTTCACCCCTCCACTTT

j_call: TRBJ2-5
d_call: NA
clone_size: few
v_call: TRBV7-9
cdr3_aa: CASSPGRETQYF
cdr3_nt: TGTGCCAGCAGCCCAGGGCGGGAGACCCAGTACTTC

j_call: TRBJ2-7
d_call: TRBD1
clone_size: NA
v_call: TRBV18
cdr3_aa: CASSPGTGFDEQYF
cdr3_nt: TGTGCCAGCTCACCCGGGACAGGGTTTGACGAGCAGTACTTC

j_call: TRBJ1-2
d_call: TRBD1
clone_size: NA
v_call: TRBV9
cdr3_aa: CASSVGAARDRVSGYTF
cdr3_nt: TGTGCCAGCAGCGTAGGGGCGGCCCGGGACAGGGTATCCGGCTACACCTTC

j_call: TRBJ1-4
d_call: NA
clone_size: NA
v_call: TRBV30
cdr3_aa: CAWSRTGPATNEKLFF
cdr3_nt: TGTGCCTGGAGTCGAACAGGGCCAGCAACTAATGAAAAACTGTTTTTT

j_call: TRBJ2-3
d_call: TRBD2
clone_size: NA
v_call: TRBV7-3
cdr3_aa: CASSSGLAGGGDTQYF
cdr3_nt: TGTGCCAGCAGCTCGGGACTAGCGGGAGGGGGAGATACGCAGTATTTT

j_call: TRBJ2-3
d_call: NA
clone_size: NA
v_call: TRBV7-2
cdr3_aa: CASSLYGDTQYF
cdr3_nt: TGTGCCAGCAGCTTATACGGAGATACGCAGTATTTT

j_call: TRBJ1-2
d_call: NA
clone_size: NA
v_call: TRBV18
cdr3_aa: CASSPAATNYGYTF
cdr3_nt: TGTGCCAGCTCACCAGCGGCCACAAACTATGGCTACACCTTC

j_call: TRBJ2-5
d_call: NA
clone_size: NA
v_call: TRBV5-5
cdr3_aa: CASSLGQQETQYF
cdr3_nt: TGTGCCAGCAGCTTGGGGCAGCAAGAGACCCAGTACTTC

j_call: TRBJ1-2
d_call: NA
clone_size: NA
v_call: TRBV6-2/TRBV6-3
cdr3_aa: CASSWTGTSGYTF
cdr3_nt: TGTGCCAGCAGTTGGACGGGGACTAGCGGCTACACCTTC

j_call: TRBJ2-3
d_call: TRBD2
clone_size: NA
v_call: TRBV11-3
cdr3_aa: CASSPRLAGLTDTQYF
cdr3_nt: TGTGCCAGCAGCCCGAGACTAGCGGGACTCACAGATACGCAGTATTTT

j_call: TRBJ2-5
d_call: NA
clone_size: many
v_call: TRBV3-1/TRBV3-2
cdr3_aa: CASSQNPLRRLPETQYF
cdr3_nt: TGTGCCAGCAGCCAAAACCCGCTCCGGCGACTACCGGAGACCCAGTACTTC

j_call: TRBJ2-2
d_call: TRBD2
clone_size: NA
v_call: TRBV9
cdr3_aa: CASSAETSGTGELFF
cdr3_nt: TGTGCCAGCAGCGCCGAGACTAGCGGGACCGGGGAGCTGTTTTTT

j_call: TRBJ2-3
d_call: TRBD2
clone_size: NA
v_call: TRBV4-1
cdr3_aa: CASSQERTSGGLSTDTQYF
cdr3_nt: TGCGCCAGCAGCCAAGAAAGGACTAGCGGGGGACTTAGCACAGATACGCAGTATTTT

j_call: TRBJ2-3
d_call: TRBD2
clone_size: NA
v_call: TRBV7-9
cdr3_aa: CASSVTRDYTDTQYF
cdr3_nt: TGTGCCAGCAGCGTAACTAGGGACTACACAGATACGCAGTATTTT

j_call: TRBJ1-5
d_call: TRBD1
clone_size: NA
v_call: TRBV6-6
cdr3_aa: CASSSSYRGGQPQHF
cdr3_nt: TGTGCCAGCAGTTCTTCCTACAGGGGAGGTCAGCCCCAGCATTTT

j_call: TRBJ2-7
d_call: NA
clone_size: NA
v_call: TRBV6-6
cdr3_aa: CASSSSTGSYEQYF
cdr3_nt: TGTGCCAGCAGTTCCTCTACAGGGTCCTACGAGCAGTACTTC

j_call: TRBJ2-5
d_call: TRBD2
clone_size: NA
v_call: TRBV3-1/TRBV3-2
cdr3_aa: CASSPTLAGETQYF
cdr3_nt: TGTGCCAGCAGCCCCACGCTAGCGGGAGAGACCCAGTACTTC

j_call: TRBJ1-6
d_call: NA
clone_size: NA
v_call: TRBV6-5
cdr3_aa: CASSRDMLNNSPLHF
cdr3_nt: TGTGCCAGCAGCCGAGACATGCTTAATAATTCACCCCTCCACTTT

j_call: TRBJ2-2
d_call: NA
clone_size: NA
v_call: TRBV5-6
cdr3_aa: CASSPGNTGELFF
cdr3_nt: TGTGCCAGCAGCCCGGGTAACACCGGGGAGCTGTTTTTT

j_call: TRBJ1-5
d_call: TRBD1
clone_size: NA
v_call: TRBV6-5
cdr3_aa: CASSRTGHQPQHF
cdr3_nt: TGTGCCAGCAGTCGGACAGGGCATCAGCCCCAGCATTTT

j_call: TRBJ2-5
d_call: NA
clone_size: NA
v_call: TRBV7-9
cdr3_aa: CASSLSAGPEETQYF
cdr3_nt: TGTGCCAGCAGCTTATCGGCGGGACCCGAAGAGACCCAGTACTTC

j_call: TRBJ1-6
d_call: TRBD1
clone_size: NA
v_call: TRBV19
cdr3_aa: CASTKTGRYNSPLHF
cdr3_nt: TGTGCCAGTACCAAGACAGGGCGTTATAATTCACCCCTCCACTTT

j_call: TRBJ1-2
d_call: NA
clone_size: NA
v_call: TRBV18
cdr3_aa: CASSPGGLNYGYTF
cdr3_nt: TGTGCCAGCTCACCCGGGGGACTGAACTATGGCTACACCTTC

j_call: TRBJ1-3
d_call: NA
clone_size: NA
v_call: TRBV11-1
cdr3_aa: CASSLNTGSGNTIYF
cdr3_nt: TGTGCCAGCAGCTTAAACACGGGCTCTGGAAACACCATATATTTT